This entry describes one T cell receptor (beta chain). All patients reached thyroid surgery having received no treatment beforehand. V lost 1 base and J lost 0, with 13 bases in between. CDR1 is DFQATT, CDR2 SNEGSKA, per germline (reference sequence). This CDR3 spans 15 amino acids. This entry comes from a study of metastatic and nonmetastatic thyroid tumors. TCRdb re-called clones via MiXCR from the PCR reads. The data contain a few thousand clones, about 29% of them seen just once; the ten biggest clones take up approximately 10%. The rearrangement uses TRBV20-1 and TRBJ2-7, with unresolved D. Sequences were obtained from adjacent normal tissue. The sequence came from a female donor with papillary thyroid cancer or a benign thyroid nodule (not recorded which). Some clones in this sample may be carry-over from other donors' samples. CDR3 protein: CSARASTDFSYEQYF. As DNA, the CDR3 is TGCAGTGCTAGAGCCTCGACCGATTTCTCCTACGAGCAGTACTTC.